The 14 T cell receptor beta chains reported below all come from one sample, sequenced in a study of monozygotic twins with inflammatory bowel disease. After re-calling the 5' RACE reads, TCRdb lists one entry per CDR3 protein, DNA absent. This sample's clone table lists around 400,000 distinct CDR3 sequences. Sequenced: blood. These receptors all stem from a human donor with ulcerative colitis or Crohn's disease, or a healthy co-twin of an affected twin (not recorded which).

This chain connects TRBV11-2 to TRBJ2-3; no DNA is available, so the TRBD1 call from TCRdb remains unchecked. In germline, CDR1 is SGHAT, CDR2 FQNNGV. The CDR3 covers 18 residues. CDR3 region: CASSWTSGAGLYTDTQYF.

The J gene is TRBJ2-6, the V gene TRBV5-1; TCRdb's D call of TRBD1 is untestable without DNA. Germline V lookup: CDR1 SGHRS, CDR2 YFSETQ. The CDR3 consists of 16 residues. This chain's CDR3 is CASSLGTGAGANVLTF.

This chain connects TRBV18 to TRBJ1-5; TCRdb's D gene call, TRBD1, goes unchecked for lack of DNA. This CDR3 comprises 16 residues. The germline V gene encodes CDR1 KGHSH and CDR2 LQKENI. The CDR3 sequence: CASSPPLSSGGQPQHF.

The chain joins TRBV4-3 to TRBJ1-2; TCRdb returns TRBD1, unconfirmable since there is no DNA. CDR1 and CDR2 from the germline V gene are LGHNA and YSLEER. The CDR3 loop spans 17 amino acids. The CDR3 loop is CASSQDSQTGAYYGYTF.

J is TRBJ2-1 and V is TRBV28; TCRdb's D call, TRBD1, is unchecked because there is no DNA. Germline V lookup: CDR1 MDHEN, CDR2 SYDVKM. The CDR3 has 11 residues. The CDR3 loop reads CASSREHEQFF.

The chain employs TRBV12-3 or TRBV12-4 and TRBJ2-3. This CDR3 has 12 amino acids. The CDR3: CASSLAVVEQYF.

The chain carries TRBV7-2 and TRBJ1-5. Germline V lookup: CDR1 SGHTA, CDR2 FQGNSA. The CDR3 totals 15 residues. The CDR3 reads CASSRPGGPSQPQHF.

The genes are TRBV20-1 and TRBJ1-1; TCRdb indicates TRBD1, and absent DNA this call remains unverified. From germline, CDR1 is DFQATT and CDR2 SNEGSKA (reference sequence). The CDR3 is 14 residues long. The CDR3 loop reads CSAPTRDTNTEAFF.

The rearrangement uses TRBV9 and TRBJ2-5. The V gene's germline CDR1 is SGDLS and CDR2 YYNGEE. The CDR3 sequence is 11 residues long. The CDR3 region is CASSVEETQYF.

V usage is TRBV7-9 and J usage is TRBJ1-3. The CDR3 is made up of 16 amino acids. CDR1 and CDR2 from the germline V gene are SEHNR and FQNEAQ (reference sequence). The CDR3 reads CASSLSAGGSGNTIYF.

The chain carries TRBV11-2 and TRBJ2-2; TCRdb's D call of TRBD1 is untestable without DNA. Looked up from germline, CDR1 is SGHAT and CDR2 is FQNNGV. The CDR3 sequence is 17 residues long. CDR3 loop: CASSSSTGTKNTGELFF.

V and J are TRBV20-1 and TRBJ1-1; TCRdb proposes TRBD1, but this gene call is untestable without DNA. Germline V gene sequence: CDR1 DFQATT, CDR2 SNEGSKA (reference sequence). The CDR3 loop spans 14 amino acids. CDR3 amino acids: CSAKTTGLGPEAFF.

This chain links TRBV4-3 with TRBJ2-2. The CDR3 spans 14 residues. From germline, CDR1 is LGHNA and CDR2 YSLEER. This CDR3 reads CASSHSRNTGELFF.

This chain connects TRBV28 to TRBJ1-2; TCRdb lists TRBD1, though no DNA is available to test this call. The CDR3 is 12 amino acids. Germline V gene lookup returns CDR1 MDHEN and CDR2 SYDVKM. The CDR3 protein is CASSAPGTGAAF.